This TCR beta chain was documented in a study of blood T cell repertoires in COVID-19 (dated by TCRdb to the early 2020s). In terms of the full investigation: The collaborator samples originated in the United States, Italy and Spain and spanned the acute and convalescent phases of COVID-19. HLA class I and class II types, where available, came from metadata supplied by the sample provider rather than from assay-based typing. The prospective study material was composed of cDNA or gDNA derived from T cells, B-cell-depleted T cells, or PBMCs. A de-identified subject ID, COVID-19 status, age in years and sex were almost always included in the sample metadata. The samples were drawn from the first 160 participants of the ongoing ImmuneRACE study and from over a thousand subjects provided by 6 global collaborators. The repertoires were released in a freely available public database intended as a resource for research on the immune response to SARS-CoV-2. Deeply sampled blood TCRbeta repertoires from subjects exposed to, actively infected with, or recovered from COVID-19 were included in the dataset. On the study overall, not on this receptor specifically: The quantity of clinical and demographic metadata differed by source and by participant and was supplied without curation.

The immunoSEQ Assay, a bias-controlled multiplex PCR, was used to amplify TCRbeta CDR3 regions from genomic DNA. In the paper's pipeline: Within the assay, amplification of reference gene primers was used to estimate how many nucleated cells each sample contained. To quantify the absolute abundance of each unique TCRbeta CDR3 rearrangement, sequence reads were collapsed and filtered. For each sample, productive Simpson clonality was calculated as the square root of Simpson's diversity index across productive rearrangements. The clones in this table, taken by TCRdb from immuneACCESS, are in-frame only. Not every clone is retained; where verified, under half of the shortfall comes from an unresolved V gene, and the cause of the rest is unknown. D and trimming were read from the DNA, whereas the V and J calls and clone size are those reported in that table. The sample records 66,000 or so clones, roughly 75% of which are singletons. Together, the top ten hold more than 9.5% of the sample.

The CDR3 numbers 13 residues from cysteine through phenylalanine. Only the CDR3 portion is preserved as DNA: 39 bases, with reading frame beginning at the first base. The CDR1 and CDR2 encoded by the germline V gene are SGHNT and YENEEA. At the junction V is shortened by 0 bases and J by 6 bases, with 9 bases in between. Each collaborating institution followed its own protocols to collect whole blood in K2EDTA tubes. For TCRbeta analysis, collaborators shipped samples as frozen whole blood, isolated PBMCs, or DNA extracted from either of those sample types. About this clone itself: Its antigen remains unidentified. Within one base of it there is no much larger clone, and no base qualities were kept.

The V and J genes are TRBV11-3 and TRBJ2-7, with TRBD2 as a weak D call on 5 bases. Sequenced: peripheral blood. The clonotype was recovered from a human donor in a cohort sampled during active COVID-19. The CDR3 here reads CASSLEEGSEQYF. The DNA sequence is as follows: TGTGCCAGCAGCTTAGAAGAGGGCTCCGAGCAGTACTTC.